Given below is one T cell receptor beta chain in context. Its antigen is unknown. Generated by immunoSEQ multiplex PCR, the TCRdb table keeps only in-frame clones and is missing some. Of about 35,000 clones in the sample, roughly 85% were seen once. These data come from a study of radiotherapy plus CTLA-4 blockade in lung cancer. For the study at large: With 25% to 40% of patients having disease control, objective responses were seen in approximately 17%.

Each patient with chemo-refractory metastatic non-small-cell lung cancer was treated with focal radiation plus CTLA-4 blockade using ipilimumab. The CDR3 totals 16 residues. The study, taken as a whole, reports: Among blood TCR repertoires after radiotherapy plus ipilimumab, tumor-derived clones expanded. How blood T cell clones changed early, along with interferon-beta, reportedly forecast response best.

Here the sequenced sample was peripheral blood, taken from a patient treated with radiotherapy plus ipilimumab. The receptor's source is a human donor with non-small cell lung cancer who had stable disease on radiotherapy plus ipilimumab. This chain links TRBV21-1 with TRBJ1-1. TRBV21-1 is a pseudogene locus. CDR3 sequence reads: CASSKEEEDDDTEAFF. The CDR3 DNA follows: TGTGCCAGCAGCAAAGAGGAGGAGGATGATGACACTGAAGCTTTCTTT.